Listed below are T cell receptor beta chains from one sample, sequenced in a study of T cell changes during pregnancy in multiple sclerosis. Method: immunoSEQ multiplex PCR; TCRdb's copy keeps in-frame clones and lacks some. The sample has 26,000 or so clones, around nine tenths seen once. Source: CD8+ T cells from peripheral blood mononuclear cells, taken before pregnancy. The receptors here all came from a female donor with multiple sclerosis, enrolled in a pregnancy study. CDR3s include the opening cysteine and the closing phenylalanine or tryptophan. D genes are given only for firm matches. Rows give clone size only sometimes, using once, few, many, or a class for an expanded clone.

D	V	J	size	DNA	CDR3
.	TRBV4-3	TRBJ1-2	.	TGCGCCAGCAGCCAAGATGTCTCACTTATGGATGGCTACACCTTC	CASSQDVSLMDGYTF
TRBD2	TRBV7-2	TRBJ2-7	once	TGTGCCAGCAGCTGGACTAGCGGAGGGTACTACGAGCAGTACTTC	CASSWTSGGYYEQYF
TRBD1	TRBV9	TRBJ2-2	few	TGTGCCAGCAGGGACCCGGGACAGGGGGGCGGGGAGCTGTTTTTT	CASRDPGQGGGELFF
TRBD1	TRBV28	TRBJ1-5	once	TGTGCCAGCAGTTTTCTCGACAGGGGGCGTTTGTTCAGCAATCAGCCCCAGCATTTT	CASSFLDRGRLFSNQPQHF
.	TRBV21-1	TRBJ1-4	.	TGTGCCAGCAGCTCCCCGCCAGGGAGGGGAAATGAAAAACTGTTTTTT	CASSSPPGRGNEKLFF
.	TRBV5-4	TRBJ2-3	once	TGTGCCAGCAGCTTTATAAGCCAGGGCCCAGATACGCAGTATTTT	CASSFISQGPDTQYF
.	TRBV4-2	TRBJ1-3	.	TGTGCCAGCAGCCAAGCGCAATCGGACAGCGGCGGAAACACCATATATTTT	CASSQAQSDSGGNTIYF
.	TRBV6-5	TRBJ2-1	.	TGTGCCAGCCGTAGGACGGGGAGCTCCTACAATGAGCAGTTCTTC	CASRRTGSSYNEQFF
.	TRBV4-2	TRBJ1-3	.	TGTGCCAGCAGCCAGGAGAGGACAGCTGGAAACACCATATATTTT	CASSQERTAGNTIYF
TRBD2	TRBV6-1	TRBJ2-3	few	TGTGCCACCCAAGTAAATAGCGGGAGCCCAGATACGCAGTATTTT	CATQVNSGSPDTQYF
.	TRBV27	TRBJ2-3	.	TGTGCCAGCAGTTTAGAGATAGGCACAGATACGCAGTATTTT	CASSLEIGTDTQYF
TRBD2	TRBV18	TRBJ2-1	.	TGTGCCAGCTCGCTCACTAGCGGGAGTCGGGATGAGCAGTTCTTC	CASSLTSGSRDEQFF
.	TRBV7-6	TRBJ2-1	.	TGTGCCAGCAGCTCACCCGTCGAGTATAATGAGCAGTTCTTC	CASSSPVEYNEQFF
.	TRBV15	TRBJ1-5	.	TGTGCCACCAGCAGACGTCAGGGATCGGATCAGCCCCAGCATTTT	CATSRRQGSDQPQHF
TRBD1	TRBV10-3	TRBJ1-3	.	TGTGCCACCGAGGCAGGCGGGACAGGACCTGGAAACACCATATATTTT	CATEAGGTGPGNTIYF
TRBD2	TRBV28	TRBJ2-3	.	TGTGCCAGCAGAATCGGTAGTCCCACTAGCGCGGACACAGATACGCAGTATTTT	CASRIGSPTSADTDTQYF
TRBD1	TRBV28	TRBJ2-7	.	TGTGCCAGCAGTGCGTTGGAGACAGGGGGCAGTTACGAGCAGTACTTC	CASSALETGGSYEQYF
.	TRBV4-2	TRBJ1-5	.	TGTGCCAGCAGCCCTGGGGGAGGGAACGCGGAGCCCCAGCATTTT	CASSPGGGNAEPQHF
TRBD1	TRBV5-1	TRBJ2-1	once	TGCGCCAGCCGGACAGGTAACTCCTACAATGAGCAGTTCTTC	CASRTGNSYNEQFF
.	TRBV27	TRBJ2-7	.	TGTGCCAGCAGTTATCAACCTACCTACGAGCAGTACTTC	CASSYQPTYEQYF
TRBD1	TRBV29-1	TRBJ1-4	.	TGCAGCGTTGTAAGTGAGGGTGTGACAGGGGATGAAAAACTGTTTTTT	CSVVSEGVTGDEKLFF
TRBD2	TRBV5-4	TRBJ2-7	.	TGTGCCAGCAGCCCGGAATTTCTAGCGGGAGGGCCCGGCTACGAGCAGTACTTC	CASSPEFLAGGPGYEQYF
TRBD2	TRBV7-9	TRBJ2-7	.	TGTGCCAGCAGCCCCGGACTAGCGGGAGAATATGAGCAGTACTTC	CASSPGLAGEYEQYF
.	TRBV22-1	TRBJ1-3	.	TGTCCTGGGAGCGCACGAGGGGGACAAGGAAACACCATATATTTT	CPGSARGGQGNTIYF
.	TRBV6-4	TRBJ1-2	.	TGTGCCAACTATACGATGGGTGGCTACACCTTC	CANYTMGGYTF
TRBD1	TRBV19	TRBJ2-5	.	TGTGCCAGTAGTCCATATGGGGGACAGAGCCTAGGGTGGACCCAGTACTTC	CASSPYGGQSLGWTQYF
TRBD1	TRBV10-3	TRBJ2-7	.	TGTGCCAGCGGACAGGATGCCTACGAGCAGTACTTC	CASGQDAYEQYF
TRBD1	TRBV6-6	TRBJ1-5	once	TGTGCCAGCAGCCCAGGGGGACTTCAGCCCCAGCATTTT	CASSPGGLQPQHF
TRBD2	TRBV10-3	TRBJ2-3	.	TGTGCCATCAGTGAAAGCATTAGCGGGAGGCTCAGCACAGATACGCAGTATTTT	CAISESISGRLSTDTQYF
TRBD2	TRBV5-1	TRBJ2-1	.	TGCGCCAGCAGCGTCGCGGGGGGCTACAATGAGCAGTTCTTC	CASSVAGGYNEQFF
TRBD2	TRBV5-4	TRBJ2-5	.	TGTGCCAGCAGCTTGGTTTCGGGGGGGTCCCAAGAGACCCAGTACTTC	CASSLVSGGSQETQYF
TRBD1	TRBV4-1	TRBJ1-3	.	TGCGCCAGCAGCAAACGGACAGGGGCCCTTAGCTCTGGAAACACCATATATTTT	CASSKRTGALSSGNTIYF
.	TRBV7-9	TRBJ2-1	.	TGTGCCAGCAGCTCGACTAACAATGAGCAGTTCTTC	CASSSTNNEQFF